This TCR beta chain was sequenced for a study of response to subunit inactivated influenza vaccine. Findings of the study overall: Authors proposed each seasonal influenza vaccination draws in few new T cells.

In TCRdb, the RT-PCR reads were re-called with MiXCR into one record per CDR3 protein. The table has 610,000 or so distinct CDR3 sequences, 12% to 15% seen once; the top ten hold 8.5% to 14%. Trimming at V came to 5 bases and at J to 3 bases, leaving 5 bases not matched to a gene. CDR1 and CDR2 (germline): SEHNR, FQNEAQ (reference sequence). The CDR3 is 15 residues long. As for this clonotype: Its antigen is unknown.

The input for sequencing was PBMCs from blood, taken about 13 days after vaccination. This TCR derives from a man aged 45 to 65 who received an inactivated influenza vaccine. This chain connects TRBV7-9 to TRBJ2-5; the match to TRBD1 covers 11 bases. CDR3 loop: CASSHWTGGEETQYF. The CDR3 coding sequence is TGTGCCAGCAGCCACTGGACAGGGGGCGAAGAGACCCAGTACTTC.